This T cell receptor beta chain derives from a study of blood T cell repertoires in COVID-19. Across the whole study: Collection of acute and convalescent COVID-19 samples took place in the United States, Italy and Spain. Sources were T cells, B-cell-depleted T cells, or PBMCs; the material itself was cDNA or gDNA.

Per the original data handling: Amplifying reference gene primers gave estimates of nucleated cell counts. Clones were sequenced by immunoSEQ multiplex PCR, and TCRdb holds only the in-frame ones, with some missing. V and J calls and clone size come straight from that table; D and trimming were deduced from the DNA. This repertoire shows around 69,000 clones, almost 85% found once; its top ten account for 7.5% to 10%. With 5 bases clipped from V and 4 bases from J, the junction kept 11 bases outside the gene matches. There are 16 residues in the CDR3. Looked up from germline, CDR1 is MDHEN and CDR2 is SYDVKM.

The sample comprised peripheral blood. The chain carries TRBV28 and TRBJ2-1; the match to TRBD1 covers 7 bases. This sequence was found in a man aged 50-59 years with active COVID-19. For the CDR3, the DNA is TGTGCCAGCAGTCGACCGGGACAGTACATTTACAATGAGCAGTTCTTC. It codes for CASSRPGQYIYNEQFF.